This T cell receptor beta chain was sequenced during a study of regulatory T cells in long-lasting Graves disease. Time point given: persistent/refractory GD, antithyroid drugs over 5 years with positive TRAb. The TCR library was made from RNA that had been extracted from PBMCs in TRIzol. Germline lookup yields CDR1 KGHSH and CDR2 LQKENI. The CDR3 totals 15 residues. V gave up 5 bases and J gave up 0 bases, with 14 bases separating them. Construction of the TCR beta libraries employed iRepertoire HTBI primers in conjunction with Arm-PCR of CDR3 regions. TCRdb re-called the multiplex PCR reads through MiXCR, storing one row per CDR3 protein. The repertoire holds roughly 360,000 distinct CDR3 sequences, with about 23% as singletons.

This rearrangement joins TRBV18 to TRBJ2-7; D is unclear. The source material was peripheral blood mononuclear cells (PBMCs), sampled when the disease was refractory, from a patient treated with antithyroid drugs. This receptor was taken from a woman aged 40 to 50 with Graves disease. The CDR3 DNA follows: TGTGCCAGCTCATCCGACATCAATCCCTCCTACGAGCAGTACTTC. Amino acid sequence: CASSSDINPSYEQYF.